Presented here are 23 T cell receptor beta chains from one specimen sequenced in a study of T cells expressing NK-cell markers. Following a re-call of the 5' RACE reads, TCRdb has one entry per CDR3 protein and lacks DNA. In total, the table holds 150,000 or so distinct CDR3 sequences. Sequences were obtained from blood T cells: a sorted CD56 or NKG2C T cell subset, CD4+ or CD8+ T cells, or bulk PBMC T cells (not recorded which). All receptors derive from a woman aged 18-69 years in good health.

J is TRBJ2-2 and V is TRBV20-1; lacking DNA, the TRBD2 call made by TCRdb goes unchecked. The germline CDR1 and CDR2 sequences are DFQATT and SNEGSKA (reference sequence). The CDR3 is 14 residues long. The CDR3 is CSVPGTRKTGELFF.

This chain links TRBV20-1 with TRBJ2-3. Per the germline V gene, CDR1 is DFQATT and CDR2 is SNEGSKA (reference sequence). This CDR3 region has 12 residues. The CDR3 region is CSAERTTDTQYF.

This chain connects TRBV20-1 to TRBJ2-1; TCRdb names TRBD2, which stays unverified in the absence of DNA. This CDR3 has 15 amino acids. Germline CDR1 reads DFQATT; CDR2 reads SNEGSKA (reference sequence). The CDR3 sequence: CSAYYGTSGTDEQFF.

The V and J genes are TRBV2 and TRBJ1-6; TCRdb proposes TRBD1, but this gene call is untestable without DNA. In germline, CDR1 is SNHLY, CDR2 FYNNEI. The CDR3 is 15 amino acids. This CDR3 is CASRARVASNSPLHF.

This chain connects TRBV20-1 to TRBJ1-3; lacking DNA, the TRBD1 call made by TCRdb goes unchecked. The CDR3 is made up of 12 amino acids. Per germline, CDR1 DFQATT and CDR2 SNEGSKA (reference sequence). CDR3: CSAWTGTNTIYF.

The CDR3 is CASSPSRTGGEQYF. The V and J genes are TRBV5-1 and TRBJ2-7; TCRdb's D call, TRBD1, is unchecked because there is no DNA. In germline, CDR1 is SGHRS, CDR2 YFSETQ. CDR3 length: 14 amino acids.

The gene calls are TRBV9 and TRBJ2-3; the TCRdb call, TRBD1, lacks DNA for checking. The germline gives CDR1 SGDLS, CDR2 YYNGEE. CDR3 size: 17 residues. The CDR3 loop reads CASSVAVSGTGADTQYF.

V and J are TRBV4-1 and TRBJ2-5; as DNA is missing, the TRBD1 call by TCRdb cannot be tested. The CDR3 covers 16 residues. CDR1 MGHRA and CDR2 YSYEKL come from the germline V gene. The CDR3 loop is CASSSRDSVFQETQYF.

The chain combines TRBV7-2 with TRBJ1-1; TCRdb outputs TRBD1, but without DNA this stays unchecked. This CDR3 has 14 residues. Germline CDR1 reads SGHTA; CDR2 reads FQGNSA. CDR3 protein: CASRMGQGNTEAFF.

J is TRBJ2-1 and V is TRBV27. This CDR3 contains 15 residues. Germline CDR1 is MNHEY and CDR2 is SMNVEV (reference sequence). CDR3: CASSLARGQGNEQFF.

The chain joins TRBV7-3 to TRBJ1-1; TCRdb proposes TRBD1, but this gene call is untestable without DNA. This CDR3 contains 16 residues. Germline CDR1 SGHTA, CDR2 FQGTGA. Here the CDR3 reads CASSSQGAGVNTEAFF.

V usage is TRBV7-2 and J usage is TRBJ2-5; TCRdb's D call, TRBD2, is unchecked because there is no DNA. The germline V gene encodes CDR1 SGHTA and CDR2 FQGNSA. The CDR3 is made up of 16 amino acids. The CDR3 region is CASSFVAGVPTETQYF. The variable domain in full, with the rest retrieved from reference TRBV7-2 and TRBJ2-5, is GAGVSQSPSNKVTEKGKDVELRCDPISGHTALYWYRQSLGQGLEFLIYFQGNSAPDKSGLPSDRFSAERTGGSVSTLTIQRTQQEDSAVYLCASSFVAGVPTETQYFGPGTRLLVL.

V is TRBV3-1 and J is TRBJ1-3. CDR1 and CDR2 from the germline V gene are LGHDT and YNNKEL (reference sequence). This CDR3 region has 12 residues. CDR3 sequence: CASSQDRNTIYF.

V is TRBV5-6 and J is TRBJ1-2. Germline values: CDR1 SGHDT, CDR2 YYEEEE. This CDR3 is built from 13 residues. CDR3 sequence: CASSSRINYGYTF. Together with reference TRBV5-6 and TRBJ1-2, the CDR3 gives the full variable domain: DAGVTQSPTHLIKTRGQQVTLRCSPKSGHDTVSWYQQALGQGPQFIFQYYEEEERQRGNFPDRFSGHQFPNYSSELNVNALLLGDSALYLCASSSRINYGYTFGSGTRLTVV.

The CDR3 loop is CASSLDSGVNGYTF. The genes are TRBV5-6 and TRBJ1-2; TCRdb calls TRBD1, which cannot be checked without DNA. This CDR3 comprises 14 residues. CDR1 and CDR2 from the germline V gene are SGHDT and YYEEEE. The complete variable domain, with remaining parts taken from reference TRBV5-6 and TRBJ1-2, reads DAGVTQSPTHLIKTRGQQVTLRCSPKSGHDTVSWYQQALGQGPQFIFQYYEEEERQRGNFPDRFSGHQFPNYSSELNVNALLLGDSALYLCASSLDSGVNGYTFGSGTRLTVV.

The rearrangement joins TRBV5-1 to TRBJ2-2; as DNA is missing, the TRBD2 call by TCRdb cannot be tested. Germline values: CDR1 SGHRS, CDR2 YFSETQ. This CDR3 is 18 amino acids long. This chain's CDR3 is CASSLESRLAGNTGELFF.

This sequence joins TRBV5-1 and TRBJ2-4; TCRdb gives TRBD2 as the D gene, but with no DNA this cannot be confirmed. Germline-derived CDR1 and CDR2 are SGHRS and YFSETQ. The CDR3 contains 14 residues. The CDR3 sequence: CASSPGGEQNIQYF.

The V gene is TRBV5-1, the J gene TRBJ1-6; TCRdb gives TRBD1 as the D gene, but with no DNA this cannot be confirmed. Per germline, CDR1 SGHRS and CDR2 YFSETQ. This CDR3 comprises 17 residues. The CDR3 loop reads CASSDTGTGSLESPLHF.

V gene TRBV6-1 combines with J gene TRBJ1-1. Germline V CDR1 and CDR2: MNHNS, SASEGT. The CDR3 has 16 amino acids. CDR3 in amino acids: CASSPDLRTMNTEAFF.

CDR3 loop: CATSDAGTGGNYYEQYF. The V and J genes are TRBV24-1 and TRBJ2-7; TCRdb designates TRBD1, a call that cannot be tested without DNA. The germline V gene encodes CDR1 KGHDR and CDR2 SFDVKD. This CDR3 region has 17 residues.

CDR3 in amino acids: CASSLWEAGGTGELFF. The chain employs TRBV12-3 or TRBV12-4 and TRBJ2-2; the TCRdb D gene call, TRBD1, has no DNA to confirm it. There are 16 residues in the CDR3.

V gene TRBV7-9 combines with J gene TRBJ1-2; TCRdb returns TRBD1, unconfirmable since there is no DNA. Germline assignment: CDR1 SEHNR and CDR2 FQNEAQ (reference sequence). There are 15 residues in the CDR3. This CDR3 reads CASSSRTGGEDGYTF.

The chain employs TRBV15 and TRBJ1-2; TCRdb proposes TRBD1, but this gene call is untestable without DNA. CDR1 is LNHNV and CDR2 is YYDKDF in the germline V gene (reference sequence). The CDR3 has 16 amino acids. The CDR3 sequence: CATSTQGFTLDYGYTF.